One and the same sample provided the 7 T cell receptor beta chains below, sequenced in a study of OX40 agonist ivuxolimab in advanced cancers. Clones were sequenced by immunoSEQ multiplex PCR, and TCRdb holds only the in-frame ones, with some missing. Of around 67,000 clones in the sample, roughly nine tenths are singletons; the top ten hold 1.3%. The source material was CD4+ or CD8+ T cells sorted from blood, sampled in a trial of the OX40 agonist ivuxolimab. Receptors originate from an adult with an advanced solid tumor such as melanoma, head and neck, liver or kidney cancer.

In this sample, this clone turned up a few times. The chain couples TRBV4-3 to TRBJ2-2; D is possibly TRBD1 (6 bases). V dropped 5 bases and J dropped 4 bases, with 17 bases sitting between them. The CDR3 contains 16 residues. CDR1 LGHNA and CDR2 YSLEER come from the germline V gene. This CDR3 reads CASSFIQGSATGELFF. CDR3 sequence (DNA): TGCGCCAGCAGCTTTATACAGGGTTCGGCCACCGGGGAGCTGTTTTTT.

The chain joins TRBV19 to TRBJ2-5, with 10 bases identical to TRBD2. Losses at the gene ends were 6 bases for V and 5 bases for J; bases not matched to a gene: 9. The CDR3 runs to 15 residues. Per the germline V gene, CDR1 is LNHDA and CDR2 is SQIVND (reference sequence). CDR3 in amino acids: CASRGLAGEGETQYF. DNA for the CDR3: TGTGCCAGTAGAGGGCTAGCGGGGGAGGGGGAGACCCAGTACTTC.

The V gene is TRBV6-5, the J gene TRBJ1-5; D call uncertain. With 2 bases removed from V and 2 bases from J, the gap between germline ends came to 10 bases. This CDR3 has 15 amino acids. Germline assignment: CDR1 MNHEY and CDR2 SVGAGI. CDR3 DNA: TGTGCCAGCAGTTACGGACGGTGGGGCAATCAGCCCCAGCATTTT. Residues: CASSYGRWGNQPQHF.

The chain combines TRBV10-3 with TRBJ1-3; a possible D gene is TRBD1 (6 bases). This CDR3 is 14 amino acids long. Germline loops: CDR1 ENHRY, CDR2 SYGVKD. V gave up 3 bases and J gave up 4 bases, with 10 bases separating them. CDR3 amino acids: CAISDRTVGNTIYF. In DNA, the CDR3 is TGTGCCATCAGTGACCGGACAGTAGGAAACACCATATATTTT.

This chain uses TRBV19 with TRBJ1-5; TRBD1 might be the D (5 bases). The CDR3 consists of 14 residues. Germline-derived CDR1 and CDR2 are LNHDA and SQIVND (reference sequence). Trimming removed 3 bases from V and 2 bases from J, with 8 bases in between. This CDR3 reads CASSIREGNQPQHF. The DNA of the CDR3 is TGTGCCAGTAGTATCAGGGAAGGCAATCAGCCCCAGCATTTT.

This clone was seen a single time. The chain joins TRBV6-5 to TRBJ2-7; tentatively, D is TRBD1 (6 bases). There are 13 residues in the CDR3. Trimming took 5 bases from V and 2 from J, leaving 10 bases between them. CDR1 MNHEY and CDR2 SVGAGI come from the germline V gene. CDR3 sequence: CASSRQETYEQYF. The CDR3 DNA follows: TGTGCCAGCAGTAGACAGGAGACCTACGAGCAGTACTTC.

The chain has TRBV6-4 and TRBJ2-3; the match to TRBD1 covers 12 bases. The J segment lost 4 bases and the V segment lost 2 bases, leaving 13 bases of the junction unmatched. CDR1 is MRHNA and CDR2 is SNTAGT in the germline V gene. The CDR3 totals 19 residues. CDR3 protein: CASSDRGTGGDGGPDTQYF. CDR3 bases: TGTGCCAGCAGTGACCGAGGGACAGGGGGCGACGGAGGCCCAGATACGCAGTATTTT.